These 14 T cell receptor beta chains were sequenced from one sample in a study of T cells in Graves' hyperthyroidism and ophthalmopathy. The CDR3 regions of TCR beta were amplified from RNA transcripts. With the HTBI primer set, the TCR CDR3 went through a first round of RT-PCR. A single record per CDR3 protein comes from TCRdb applying MiXCR to the multiplex PCR reads. The sample includes about 530,000 distinct CDR3 sequences, roughly a sixth seen only once; the top ten take under 20%. The sequencing sample was made of blood. The receptors shown here come from a woman in her late teens or twenties with Graves' ophthalmopathy.

A word on this clonotype: This could be a read error, since a much larger clone is one nucleotide away. The DNA of the CDR3 is TGTGCCAGCAGTGAAGGGGGGGGTTACGAGCAGTTCTTC. It yields the protein CASSEGGGYEQFF. The rearrangement links TRBV2 to TRBJ2-1, with 7 bases aligning to TRBD2. The J segment lost 10 bases and the V segment lost 1 base, leaving 4 bases of the junction unmatched. The germline V gene has CDR1 SNHLY and CDR2 FYNNEI. This CDR3 spans 13 amino acids. Looking up the rest from reference TRBV2 and TRBJ2-1 gives the full variable domain: EPEVTQTPSHQVTQMGQEVILRCVPISNHLYFYWYRQILGQKVEFLVSFYNNEISEKSEIFDDQFSVERPDGSNFTLKIRSTKLEDSAMYFCASSEGGGYEQFFGPGTRLTVL.

The sample holds a few counts of this clonotype. The CDR3 nucleotides are TGCGCCAGTAAAAGACAGGGAAGCACAGATACGCAGTATTTT. Amino acids: CASKRQGSTDTQYF. V usage is TRBV10-2 and J usage is TRBJ2-3; the match to TRBD1 covers 7 bases. The CDR3 loop spans 14 amino acids. The V gene's germline CDR1 is WSHSY and CDR2 SAAADI. Losses at the gene ends were 9 bases for V and 0 bases for J; bases not matched to a gene: 6.

This clonotype was counted between two and nine times. The chain recombines TRBV5-1 with TRBJ2-3, with TRBD2 identical over 11 bases. This CDR3 is 17 amino acids long. Germline V gives CDR1 SGHRS, CDR2 YFSETQ. Trimming cost V 0 bases and J 2 bases; bases outside gene matches: 5. The CDR3 region is CASSLGLAGGNTDTQYF. The CDR3 nucleotides are TGCGCCAGCAGCTTGGGGCTAGCGGGAGGTAACACAGATACGCAGTATTTT.

In this sample, this clonotype turned up many times. The chain links TRBV28 to TRBJ2-3, with D unresolved. The CDR3 is 13 residues long. CDR1 is MDHEN and CDR2 is SYDVKM in the germline V gene. Trimming cost V 5 bases and J 8 bases, with 14 bases left between them. The CDR3: CASSPQSLRTQYF. CDR3 in DNA: TGTGCCAGCAGTCCCCAAAGTTTACGTACGCAGTATTTT.

DNA of the CDR3: TGTGCCAGTAGTATCACAGGGTACAATCAGCCCCAGCATTTT. Protein sequence: CASSITGYNQPQHF. The chain uses TRBV19 and TRBJ1-5, with D tentatively TRBD1 (6 bases). Germline V lookup: CDR1 LNHDA, CDR2 SQIVND (reference sequence). The CDR3 sequence is 14 residues long. V dropped 3 bases and J dropped 3 bases, with 9 bases sitting between them.

This clonotype was counted a few times. The chain links TRBV6-2 or TRBV6-3 to TRBJ2-5; 8 bases align to TRBD2. The germline V gene has CDR1 MNHEY and CDR2 SVGEGT. The CDR3 has 14 amino acids. V lost 5 bases, J lost 6 bases, and 8 bases stayed unmatched. CDR3 DNA: TGTGCCAGCAGTACCGGGGGGGCCGTAAAGACCCAGTACTTC. Translated, it gives CASSTGGAVKTQYF.

This clonotype showed up many times. The chain couples TRBV2 to TRBJ2-7; D uncertain. This CDR3 region has 14 residues. The germline V and J ends were trimmed by 5 bases and 2 bases, with 13 bases remaining between them. Germline assignment: CDR1 SNHLY and CDR2 FYNNEI. The CDR3 nucleotides read TGTGCCAGCAGTCTGAGATGGCTAACCTACGAGCAGTACTTC. Protein sequence: CASSLRWLTYEQYF.

A few counts support this clonotype. This sequence joins TRBV4-1 and TRBJ2-5, with D possibly TRBD2 on 6 matching bases. Deletions cut 7 bases from V and 3 bases from J, with 15 bases between. CDR3 length: 14 residues. The germline CDR1 and CDR2 sequences are MGHRA and YSYEKL. CDR3 residues: CASKPLEGKETQYF. In nucleotides, the CDR3 is TGCGCCAGCAAACCCCTGGAGGGAAAAGAGACCCAGTACTTC.

This chain links TRBV28 with TRBJ1-2; D may be TRBD1 (6 bases). V gave up 6 bases and J gave up 7 bases, with 18 bases separating them. This CDR3 has 14 amino acids. The germline V gene encodes CDR1 MDHEN and CDR2 SYDVKM. CDR3 sequence reads: CASSPPGGALGYTF. In nucleotides, the CDR3 is TGTGCCAGCAGCCCCCCTGGGGGGGCGCTTGGCTACACCTTC.

In its sample, this clonotype was seen many times. The chain combines TRBV11-2 with TRBJ1-5; the D is unclear. CDR3 length: 17 amino acids. Germline V CDR1 and CDR2: SGHAT, FQNNGV. Trimming pared 2 bases from V and 1 base from J, leaving 15 bases between. CDR3 coding DNA: TGTGCCAGCAGCTTATCGTGTGACTTTTCCAGCAATCAGCCCCAGCATTTT. Its protein is CASSLSCDFSSNQPQHF.

This clonotype was observed a handful of times. The rearrangement links TRBV2 to TRBJ2-2, with D unclear. The CDR3 consists of 14 residues. V lost 3 bases, J lost 1 base, and 6 bases lay in between. CDR1 is SNHLY and CDR2 is FYNNEI in the germline V gene. CDR3 in DNA: TGTGCCAGCAGTGACGAAGTGAACACCGGGGAGCTGTTTTTT. It specifies CASSDEVNTGELFF.

A few counts support this clonotype. The V call is TRBV6-1, the J call TRBJ1-1; D unresolved. The germline V gene has CDR1 MNHNS and CDR2 SASEGT. CDR3 length: 13 residues. Trimming cost V 5 bases and J 3 bases, with 10 bases left between them. CDR3 residues: CASSMRVDTEAFF. The CDR3 nucleotides are TGTGCCAGCAGTATGAGGGTCGACACTGAAGCTTTCTTT.

A few counts support this clonotype. The chain has TRBV10-3 and TRBJ2-3; D is uncertain. Trimming cost V 2 bases and J 7 bases, with 7 bases left between them. The CDR3 is made up of 12 amino acids. CDR1 ENHRY and CDR2 SYGVKD come from the germline V gene. The CDR3 reads CAISESLYTQYF. The DNA of the CDR3 is TGTGCCATCAGTGAGAGTCTTTATACGCAGTATTTT.

In its sample, this clonotype was seen many times. The chain employs TRBV6-1 and TRBJ2-7; 7 nucleotides align to TRBD1. Trimming took 2 bases from V and 3 from J; bases not matched to a gene: 1. CDR3 length equals 13 residues. From germline, CDR1 is MNHNS and CDR2 SASEGT. The CDR3 nucleotides are TGTGCCAGCAGTGAAAACAGGGGCTACGAGCAGTACTTC. Amino acid sequence: CASSENRGYEQYF.